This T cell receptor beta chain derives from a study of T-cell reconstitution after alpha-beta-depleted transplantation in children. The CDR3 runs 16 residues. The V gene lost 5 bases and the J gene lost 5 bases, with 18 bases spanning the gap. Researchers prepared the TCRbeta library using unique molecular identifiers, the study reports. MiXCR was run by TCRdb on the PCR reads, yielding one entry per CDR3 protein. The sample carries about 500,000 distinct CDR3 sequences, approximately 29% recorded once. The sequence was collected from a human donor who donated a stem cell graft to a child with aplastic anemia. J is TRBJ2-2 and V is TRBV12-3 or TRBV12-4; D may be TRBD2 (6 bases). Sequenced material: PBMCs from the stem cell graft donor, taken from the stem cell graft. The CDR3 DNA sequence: TGTGCCAGCAGTCCCCGCAGACTAGAAAGGACCGGGGAGCTGTTTTTT. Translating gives CASSPRRLERTGELFF.